This T cell receptor beta chain emerged from a study of T cell changes during pregnancy in multiple sclerosis. The CDR3 covers 15 residues. The germline V gene has CDR1 ENHRY and CDR2 SYGVKD. With 2 bases removed from V and 5 bases from J, the gap between germline ends came to 13 bases. Method: immunoSEQ multiplex PCR; TCRdb's copy keeps in-frame clones and lacks some. The profile shows approximately 64,000 clones, about 90% of them singletons. V gene TRBV10-3 combines with J gene TRBJ2-1, with a weak D call TRBD2 (5 bases). The sample consisted of peripheral blood, taken in the first trimester of pregnancy. This receptor was taken from a female donor with multiple sclerosis, enrolled in a pregnancy study. The CDR3 here is CAISERDQANNEQFF. CDR3 coding DNA: TGTGCCATCAGTGAGCGGGATCAGGCTAACAATGAGCAGTTCTTC.